The 22 T cell receptor beta chains below all came from one sample that was sequenced in a study of CD8 T cells in Susac syndrome. An amount of RNA that ranged from roughly 0.45 to 1 ug was reverse transcribed with random hexamers. TCRdb called the immunoSEQ multiplex PCR reads again in MiXCR, with one record for every CDR3 protein. The table records about 290,000 distinct CDR3 sequences, 89% of them present only once. Sequenced sample: CD8+ T cells from PBMCs. These receptor sequences come from a human donor with multiple sclerosis.

The chain has TRBV21-1 and TRBJ1-1. TRBV21-1 is a pseudogene locus. CDR3 length: 18 residues. CDR3 loop: CASTLNSSGRGSNTEAFF. CDR3 coding DNA: TGTGCCAGCACATTAAATTCTTCAGGGAGGGGCTCCAACACTGAAGCTTTCTTT.

In this sample, this clonotype turned up once. CDR3 amino acids: CASSGGGAFNEQFF. Here the CDR3 DNA reads TGTGCCAGCAGTGGAGGGGGGGCTTTCAATGAGCAGTTCTTC. This rearrangement joins TRBV2 to TRBJ2-1, with D possibly matching TRBD2 (7 bases). CDR3 size: 14 residues. Trimming left V 4 bases short and J 6 bases short, with 13 bases between. The germline gives CDR1 SNHLY, CDR2 FYNNEI.

The rearrangement joins TRBV20-1 to TRBJ2-3, with TRBD2 matching 14 bases. J lost 5 bases, V lost 3 bases, and 7 bases had no gene match. This CDR3 comprises 16 residues. From germline, CDR1 is DFQATT and CDR2 SNEGSKA (reference sequence). Here the CDR3 DNA reads TGCAGTGCTAGGCACGGGACTAGCGGGAGTGGAGATACGCAGTATTTT. Amino acids: CSARHGTSGSGDTQYF.

This chain connects TRBV9 to TRBJ2-3, with 7 bases that match TRBD2. V shed 4 bases, J shed 3 bases, and the junction held 11 bases outside the gene matches. CDR3 size: 16 residues. CDR1 is SGDLS, CDR2 YYNGEE, per germline. CDR3 sequence (DNA): TGTGCCAGCAGCCCCCAAGCGGGATTCTTAACAGATACGCAGTATTTT. Residues: CASSPQAGFLTDTQYF.

This chain joins TRBV30 and TRBJ2-2, with D perhaps TRBD1 (5 bases). The CDR3 has 15 residues. Germline V gene data show CDR1 as GTSNPN and CDR2 as SVGIG (reference sequence). With 2 bases removed from V and 3 bases from J, the gap between germline ends came to 13 bases. The CDR3 loop reads CAWSQPGHYTGELFF. CDR3 nucleotide sequence: TGTGCCTGGAGTCAACCTGGACACTACACCGGGGAGCTGTTTTTT. The whole variable domain, filled in from reference TRBV30 and TRBJ2-2, reads SQTIHQWPATLVQPVGSPLSLECTVEGTSNPNLYWYRQAAGRGLQLLFYSVGIGQISSEVPQNLSASRPQDRQFILSSKKLLLSDSGFYLCAWSQPGHYTGELFFGEGSRLTVL.

The table lists this clonotype with a count of one. This sequence joins TRBV27 and TRBJ2-1, with 10 bases that match TRBD1. The CDR3 is made up of 14 amino acids. The germline CDR1 and CDR2 sequences are MNHEY and SMNVEV (reference sequence). With V trimmed by 4 bases and J by 7 bases, 4 bases remained unmatched. DNA of the CDR3: TGTGCCAGCAGTTGGACAGGGGGAAGGAATGAGCAGTTCTTC. Amino acid sequence: CASSWTGGRNEQFF.

The chain links TRBV28 to TRBJ1-2, with D hard to call. Looked up from germline, CDR1 is MDHEN and CDR2 is SYDVKM. The V and J ends lost 1 base and 4 bases respectively, with 7 bases between them. The CDR3 has 13 amino acids. The CDR3 protein is CASSLFTGYGYTF. DNA for the CDR3: TGTGCCAGCAGTTTATTTACGGGCTATGGCTACACCTTC.

The chain links TRBV12-3 or TRBV12-4 to TRBJ2-7, with a possible D match to TRBD1 (6 bases). The CDR3 loop spans 14 amino acids. Trimming cost V 5 bases and J 2 bases, with 13 bases left between them. CDR3 coding DNA: TGTGCCAGCAGTCCTACAGGGAACACCTACGAGCAGTACTTC. This translates into CASSPTGNTYEQYF.

J is TRBJ2-5 and V is TRBV25-1; 8 bases are a match to TRBD2. With 5 bases clipped from V and 0 bases from J, the junction kept 5 bases outside the gene matches. CDR1 and CDR2 from the germline V gene are MGHDK and SYGVNS. The CDR3 extends over 15 amino acids. CDR3 bases: TGTGCCAGCAGTAAATCGGGGGGGAACCAAGAGACCCAGTACTTC. Translated: CASSKSGGNQETQYF.

The rearrangement joins TRBV6-1 to TRBJ2-5, with a tentative D call TRBD1 (5 bases). The CDR3 length is 12 residues. The V end lost 6 bases, the J end lost 9 bases, and 14 bases lay between the germline ends. Germline V gene lookup returns CDR1 MNHNS and CDR2 SASEGT. The DNA of the CDR3 is TGTGCCAGCAGCAATCTCTCCAGGGCCCAGTACTTC. This codes for CASSNLSRAQYF.

CDR3 bases: TGTGCCATTACAGGGGACCCGAACACTGAAGCTTTCTTT. Its translation is CAITGDPNTEAFF. This chain joins TRBV10-3 and TRBJ1-1; 7 nucleotides agree with TRBD1. From germline, CDR1 is ENHRY and CDR2 SYGVKD. The CDR3 is made up of 13 amino acids. The V gene end was trimmed by 9 bases and the J gene end by 1 base; junction bases not matched to a gene: 5.

The genes are TRBV30 and TRBJ2-7, with D perhaps given as TRBD1 or TRBD2 (6 bases each). The CDR3 has 14 amino acids. CDR1 is GTSNPN and CDR2 is SVGIG in the germline V gene (reference sequence). Trimming pared 1 base from V and 3 bases from J, leaving 13 bases between. The CDR3 loop is CAWSAPGADYEQYF. CDR3 nucleotides: TGTGCCTGGAGTGCCCCGGGGGCCGACTACGAGCAGTACTTC.

The rearrangement joins TRBV30 to TRBJ1-4, with TRBD1 matching 7 bases. Germline V gives CDR1 GTSNPN, CDR2 SVGIG (reference sequence). The CDR3 has 16 residues. The V gene end was trimmed by 1 base and the J gene end by 3 bases; junction bases not matched to a gene: 8. The DNA for the CDR3 is TGTGCCTGGAGTGAACCGACAGGGAGTCCTAATGAAAAACTGTTTTTT. It specifies CAWSEPTGSPNEKLFF. Together with reference TRBV30 and TRBJ1-4, the CDR3 gives the full variable domain: SQTIHQWPATLVQPVGSPLSLECTVEGTSNPNLYWYRQAAGRGLQLLFYSVGIGQISSEVPQNLSASRPQDRQFILSSKKLLLSDSGFYLCAWSEPTGSPNEKLFFGSGTQLSVL.

This clonotype showed up just a few times. The gene calls are TRBV27 and TRBJ2-7; TRBD2 aligns across 9 bases. This CDR3 has 14 amino acids. Germline V CDR1 and CDR2: MNHEY, SMNVEV (reference sequence). With V trimmed by 6 bases and J by 2 bases, 5 bases remained unmatched. This chain's CDR3 is CASRKQRGAYEQYF. Here the CDR3 DNA reads TGTGCCAGCAGAAAGCAGCGGGGGGCCTACGAGCAGTACTTC.

The chain recombines TRBV13 with TRBJ2-1, with D tentatively TRBD2 (6 bases). The length of the CDR3 is 16 residues. Trimming left V 7 bases short and J 1 base short, with 17 bases between. CDR1 is PRHDT, CDR2 FYEKMQ, per germline (reference sequence). CDR3 loop: CASTAGLTGSYNEQFF. As DNA, the CDR3 is TGTGCCAGCACCGCCGGACTAACCGGGTCCTACAATGAGCAGTTCTTC.

The chain combines TRBV29-1 with TRBJ2-7; TRBD1 is a possible D gene (5 bases). Germline CDR1 and CDR2: SQVTM and ANQGSEA. Trimming stripped 1 base from V and 2 bases from J, with 6 bases between. The CDR3 consists of 12 residues. CDR3 in DNA: TGCAGCGTTGAAGGCAGGGCCTACGAGCAGTACTTC. This encodes CSVEGRAYEQYF.

The CDR3 region has the DNA TGTGCCAGCAGCGAAAATCCTGACAGGGGGAATCAGCCCCAGCATTTT. Amino acids: CASSENPDRGNQPQHF. The chain combines TRBV7-6 with TRBJ1-5, with TRBD1 matching 9 bases. Germline assignment: CDR1 SGHVS and CDR2 FNYEAQ. This CDR3 is built from 16 residues. V shed 5 bases and J 4 bases; nucleotides not matched to a gene: 9.

The rearrangement links TRBV6-2 or TRBV6-3 to TRBJ2-5; TRBD2 aligns across 11 bases. The V segment lost 6 bases and the J segment 2 bases; nucleotides outside the gene matches: 5. Per germline, CDR1 MNHEY and CDR2 SVGEGT. This CDR3 comprises 15 residues. The CDR3 nucleotides are TGTGCCAGCAGCCCGGGACTAGCGGAACAAGAGACCCAGTACTTC. It encodes CASSPGLAEQETQYF.

The chain combines TRBV27 with TRBJ2-5; D remains ambiguous. This CDR3 spans 15 amino acids. V was clipped by 6 bases and J by 1 base, with 15 bases between them. Looked up from germline, CDR1 is MNHEY and CDR2 is SMNVEV (reference sequence). CDR3 sequence reads: CASSSSYGTQETQYF. Here the CDR3 DNA reads TGTGCCAGCAGCTCCTCCTACGGAACCCAAGAGACCCAGTACTTC.

The CDR3: CASTRQGPMSEQYF. Written as DNA, the CDR3 is TGTGCCAGCACCCGACAGGGGCCGATGAGCGAGCAGTACTTC. The chain uses TRBV12-3 or TRBV12-4 and TRBJ2-7; 8 positions agree with TRBD1. The CDR3 is 14 residues long. Trimming took 7 bases from V and 6 from J; bases not matched to a gene: 11.

The chain employs TRBV20-1 and TRBJ2-5; TRBD1 agrees at 9 bases. V lost 5 bases, J lost 5 bases, and 9 bases stayed unmatched. Looked up from germline, CDR1 is DFQATT and CDR2 is SNEGSKA (reference sequence). This CDR3 has 14 residues. CDR3 amino acids: CSALPGQGYETQYF. The CDR3 DNA reads as TGCAGTGCTCTTCCGGGACAGGGTTACGAGACCCAGTACTTC.

This clonotype turned up a few times. This chain uses TRBV20-1 with TRBJ2-3, with no clear D. V gave up 3 bases and J gave up 0 bases, with 7 bases separating them. The CDR3 has 13 residues. Germline CDR1 and CDR2: DFQATT and SNEGSKA (reference sequence). The CDR3 DNA follows: TGCAGTGCTAGTCACGGGAGCACAGATACGCAGTATTTT. Translating it yields CSASHGSTDTQYF.